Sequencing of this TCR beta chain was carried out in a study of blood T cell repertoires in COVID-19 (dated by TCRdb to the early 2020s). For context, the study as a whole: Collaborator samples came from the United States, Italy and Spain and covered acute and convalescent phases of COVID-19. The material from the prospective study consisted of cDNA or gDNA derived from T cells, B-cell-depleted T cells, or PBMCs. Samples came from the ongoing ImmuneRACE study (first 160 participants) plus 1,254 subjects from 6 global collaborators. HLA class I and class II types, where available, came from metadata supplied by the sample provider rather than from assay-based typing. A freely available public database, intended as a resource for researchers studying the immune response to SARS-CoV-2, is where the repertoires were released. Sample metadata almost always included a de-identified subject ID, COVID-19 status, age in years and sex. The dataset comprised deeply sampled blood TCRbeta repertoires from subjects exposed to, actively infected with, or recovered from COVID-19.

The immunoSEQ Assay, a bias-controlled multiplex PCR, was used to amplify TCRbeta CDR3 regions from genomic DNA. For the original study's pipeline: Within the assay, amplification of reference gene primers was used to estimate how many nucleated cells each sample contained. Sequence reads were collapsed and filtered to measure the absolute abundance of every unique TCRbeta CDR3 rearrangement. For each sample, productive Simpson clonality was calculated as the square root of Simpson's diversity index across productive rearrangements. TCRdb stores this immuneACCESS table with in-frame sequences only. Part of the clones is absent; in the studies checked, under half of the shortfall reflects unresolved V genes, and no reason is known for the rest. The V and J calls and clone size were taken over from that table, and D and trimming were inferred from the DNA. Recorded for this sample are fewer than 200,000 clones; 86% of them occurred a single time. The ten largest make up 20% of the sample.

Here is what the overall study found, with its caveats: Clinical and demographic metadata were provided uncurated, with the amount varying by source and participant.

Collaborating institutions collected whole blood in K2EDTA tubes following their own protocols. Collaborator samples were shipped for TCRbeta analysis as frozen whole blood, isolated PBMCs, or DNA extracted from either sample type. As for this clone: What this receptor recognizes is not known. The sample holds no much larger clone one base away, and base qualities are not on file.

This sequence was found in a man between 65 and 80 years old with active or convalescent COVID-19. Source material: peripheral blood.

The CDR3 amino acid sequence is: CASSERDGQPQHF. In nucleotides, the sequence is TGTGCCAGCAGTGAACGGGATGGTCAGCCCCAGCATTTT. The rearrangement combines TRBV6-1 with TRBJ1-5, with the identity of the D gene unclear. The germline V gene provides CDR1 MNHNS and CDR2 SASEGT. Including the terminal cysteine and phenylalanine, the CDR3 comprises 13 residues. Only the CDR3 DNA is retained, 39 bases long and in frame from the first base. A distance of 8 bases separates the germline ends of V and J, which lose 2 bases and 6 bases respectively.